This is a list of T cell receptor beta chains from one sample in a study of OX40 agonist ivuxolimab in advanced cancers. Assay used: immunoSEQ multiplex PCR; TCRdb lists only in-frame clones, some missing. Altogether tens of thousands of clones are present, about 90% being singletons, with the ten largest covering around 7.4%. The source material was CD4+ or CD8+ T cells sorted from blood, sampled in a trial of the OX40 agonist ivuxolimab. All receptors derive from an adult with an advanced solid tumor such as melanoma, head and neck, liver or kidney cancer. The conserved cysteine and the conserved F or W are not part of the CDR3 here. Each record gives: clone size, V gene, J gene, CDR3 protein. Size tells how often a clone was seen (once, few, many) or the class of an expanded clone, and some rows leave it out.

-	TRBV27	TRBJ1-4	ASSRVVSDEKLF
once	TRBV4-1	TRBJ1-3	ASSQTPSSGNTIY
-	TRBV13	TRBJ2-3	ASSLDRDPDTQY
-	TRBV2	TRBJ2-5	ASSPGFMETQY
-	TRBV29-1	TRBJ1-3	SVDYTGDNTIY
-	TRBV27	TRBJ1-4	ASSYTGGNEKLF
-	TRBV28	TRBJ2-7	ASSTGLGEQY
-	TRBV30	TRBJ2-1	AYTNSYNEQF
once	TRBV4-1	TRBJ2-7	ASSQDRGTATYEQY
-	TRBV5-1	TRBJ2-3	ASSLGLAGRGSSTDTQY
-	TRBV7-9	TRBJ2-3	ASSSNTDTQY
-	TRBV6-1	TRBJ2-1	ASSGLAGSNEQF
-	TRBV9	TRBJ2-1	ASSEDLAGSGDEQF
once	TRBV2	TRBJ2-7	ASSVTSGRIY
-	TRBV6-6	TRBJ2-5	ASSYSAGRETQY
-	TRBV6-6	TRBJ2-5	ASSYLGGRETQY
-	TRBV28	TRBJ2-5	ASSPTSGYQETQY
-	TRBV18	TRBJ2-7	ASSQRDRDYEQY
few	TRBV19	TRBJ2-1	ATTGRAGVLYNEQF
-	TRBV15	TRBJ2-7	ATAEGLGQGYEQY
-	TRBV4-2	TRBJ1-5	ASSQEGPYSNQPQH
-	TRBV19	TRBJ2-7	ASSSGYEQY